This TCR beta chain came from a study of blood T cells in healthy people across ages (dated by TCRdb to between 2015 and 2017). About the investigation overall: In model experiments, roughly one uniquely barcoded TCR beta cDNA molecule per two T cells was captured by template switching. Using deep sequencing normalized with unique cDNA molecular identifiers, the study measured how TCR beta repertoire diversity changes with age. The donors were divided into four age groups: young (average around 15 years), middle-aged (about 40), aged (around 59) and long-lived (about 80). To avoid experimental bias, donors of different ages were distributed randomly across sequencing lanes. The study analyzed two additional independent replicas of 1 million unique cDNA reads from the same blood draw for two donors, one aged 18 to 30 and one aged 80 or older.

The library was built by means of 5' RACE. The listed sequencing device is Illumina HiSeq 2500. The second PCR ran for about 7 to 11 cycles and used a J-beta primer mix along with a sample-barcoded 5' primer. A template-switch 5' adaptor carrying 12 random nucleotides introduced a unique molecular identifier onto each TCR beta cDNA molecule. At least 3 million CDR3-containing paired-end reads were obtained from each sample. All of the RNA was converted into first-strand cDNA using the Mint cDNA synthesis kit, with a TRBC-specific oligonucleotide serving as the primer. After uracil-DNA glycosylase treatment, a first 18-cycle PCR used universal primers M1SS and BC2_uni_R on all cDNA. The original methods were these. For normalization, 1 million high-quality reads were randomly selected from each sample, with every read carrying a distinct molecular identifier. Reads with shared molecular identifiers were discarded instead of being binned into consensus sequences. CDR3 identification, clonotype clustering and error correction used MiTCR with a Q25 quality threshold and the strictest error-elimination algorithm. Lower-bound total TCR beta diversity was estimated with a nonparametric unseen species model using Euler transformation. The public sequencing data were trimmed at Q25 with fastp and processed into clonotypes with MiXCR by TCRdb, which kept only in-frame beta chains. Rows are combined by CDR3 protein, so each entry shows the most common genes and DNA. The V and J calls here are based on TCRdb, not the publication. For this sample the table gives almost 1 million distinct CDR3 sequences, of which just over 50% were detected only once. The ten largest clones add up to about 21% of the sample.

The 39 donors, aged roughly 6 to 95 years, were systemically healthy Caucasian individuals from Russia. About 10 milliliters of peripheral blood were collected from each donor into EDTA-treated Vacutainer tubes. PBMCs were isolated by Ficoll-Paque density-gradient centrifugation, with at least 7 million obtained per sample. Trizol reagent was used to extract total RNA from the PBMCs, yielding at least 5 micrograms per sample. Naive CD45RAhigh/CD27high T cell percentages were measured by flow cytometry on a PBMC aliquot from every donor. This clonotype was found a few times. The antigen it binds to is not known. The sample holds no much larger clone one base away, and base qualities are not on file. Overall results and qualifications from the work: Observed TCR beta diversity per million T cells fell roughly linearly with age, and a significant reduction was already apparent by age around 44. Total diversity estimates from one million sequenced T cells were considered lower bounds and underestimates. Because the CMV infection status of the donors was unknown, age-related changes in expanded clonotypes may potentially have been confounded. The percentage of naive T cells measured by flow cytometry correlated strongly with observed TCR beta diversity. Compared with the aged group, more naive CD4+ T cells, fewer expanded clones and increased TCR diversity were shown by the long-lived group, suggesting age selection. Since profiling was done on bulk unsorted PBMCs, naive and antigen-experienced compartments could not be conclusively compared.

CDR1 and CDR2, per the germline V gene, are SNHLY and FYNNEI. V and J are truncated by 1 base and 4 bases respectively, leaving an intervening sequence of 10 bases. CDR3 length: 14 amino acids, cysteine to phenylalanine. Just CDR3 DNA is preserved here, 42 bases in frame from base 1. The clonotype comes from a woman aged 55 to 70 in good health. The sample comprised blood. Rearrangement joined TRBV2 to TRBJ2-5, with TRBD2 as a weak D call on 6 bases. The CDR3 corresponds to CASSEVLSGETQYF. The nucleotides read TGTGCCAGCAGTGAAGTCCTTAGCGGAGAGACCCAGTACTTC. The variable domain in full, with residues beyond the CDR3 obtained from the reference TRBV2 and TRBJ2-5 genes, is EPEVTQTPSHQVTQMGQEVILRCVPISNHLYFYWYRQILGQKVEFLVSFYNNEISEKSEIFDDQFSVERPDGSNFTLKIRSTKLEDSAMYFCASSEVLSGETQYFGPGTRLLVL.